The 22 T cell receptor beta chains below all came from one sample that was sequenced in a study of blood T cell repertoires in COVID-19. Generated by immunoSEQ multiplex PCR, the TCRdb table keeps only in-frame clones and is missing some. The sample yields a few hundred thousand clones, about 91% seen once. The sample consisted of peripheral blood. The source is a woman aged 25 to 39 with COVID-19, enrolled during active disease.

This chain joins TRBV27 and TRBJ1-4; the D gene is possibly TRBD1 (6 bases). This CDR3 region has 15 residues. CDR1 and CDR2 from the germline V gene are MNHEY and SMNVEV (reference sequence). V was shortened by 6 bases and J by 8 bases, with 19 bases between the two germline ends. The CDR3 DNA sequence: TGTGCCAGCAGCCCGTTTAACAGGGTGGACGAAAAACTGTTTTTT. Protein sequence: CASSPFNRVDEKLFF.

The V gene is TRBV4-3, the J gene TRBJ2-5; D may be TRBD2 (6 bases). Per the germline V gene, CDR1 is LGHNA and CDR2 is YSLEER. This CDR3 comprises 16 residues. The V gene lost 0 bases and the J gene lost 4 bases, with 15 bases spanning the gap. CDR3 sequence: CASSQELRGGGETQYF. Here the CDR3 DNA reads TGCGCCAGCAGCCAAGAATTGCGGGGCGGTGGAGAGACCCAGTACTTC.

V usage is TRBV5-1 and J usage is TRBJ2-5, with 8 bases matching TRBD1. The germline gives CDR1 SGHRS, CDR2 YFSETQ. Trimming took 4 bases from V and 2 from J; bases not matched to a gene: 7. The length of the CDR3 is 15 residues. CDR3 nucleotides: TGCGCCAGCAGCCTGTCCGGGACAGGACAAGAGACCCAGTACTTC. It encodes CASSLSGTGQETQYF.

The chain couples TRBV6-4 to TRBJ1-5; 7 bases line up with TRBD1. This CDR3 is 17 amino acids long. V dropped 2 bases and J dropped 0; count of bases not matched to a gene: 7. The germline V gene encodes CDR1 MRHNA and CDR2 SNTAGT. CDR3 residues: CASSDKGAKYSNQPQHF. The CDR3 region has the DNA TGTGCCAGCAGTGACAAGGGGGCGAAGTATAGCAATCAGCCCCAGCATTTT.

The chain has TRBV4-1 and TRBJ2-5; possibly TRBD2 for D (6 bases). This CDR3 is built from 17 residues. V was shortened by 4 bases and J by 5 bases, with 23 bases between the two germline ends. The germline CDR1 and CDR2 sequences are MGHRA and YSYEKL. The CDR3, as DNA: TGCGCCAGCAGCCGAGGAGGGGACCCCCAGAGGTCCGAGACCCAGTACTTC. Protein sequence: CASSRGGDPQRSETQYF.

V gene TRBV5-1 combines with J gene TRBJ1-3; D is perhaps TRBD1 (5 bases). Germline CDR1 and CDR2: SGHRS and YFSETQ. The CDR3 spans 16 residues. Trimming pared 4 bases from V and 0 bases from J, leaving 14 bases between. For the CDR3, the DNA is TGCGCCAGCAGCCTCGAACAGGTCCGCTCTGGAAACACCATATATTTT. Translated, it gives CASSLEQVRSGNTIYF.

This chain uses TRBV25-1 with TRBJ1-2; D is possibly TRBD1 (6 bases). This CDR3 has 14 amino acids. V lost 2 bases, J lost 0 bases, and 7 bases lay in between. Germline lookup yields CDR1 MGHDK and CDR2 SYGVNS. The CDR3 DNA sequence: TGTGCCAGCAGTGAACGGACAGCTAACTATGGCTACACCTTC. Translation: CASSERTANYGYTF.

This clone was counted a few times. The rearrangement links TRBV10-2 to TRBJ1-2; 7 bases are a match to TRBD1. The V gene end was trimmed by 6 bases and the J gene end by 6 bases; junction bases not matched to a gene: 7. Germline lookup yields CDR1 WSHSY and CDR2 SAAADI. CDR3 length: 13 residues. The CDR3 nucleotides are TGCGCCAGCAGCCCCGAACAGGGGAATGGCTACACCTTC. Encoded protein: CASSPEQGNGYTF.

The chain employs TRBV4-3 and TRBJ2-1; D gene uncertain. Between the trimmed V and J ends, which lost 0 bases and 7 bases, there was a span of 7 bases. Per germline, CDR1 LGHNA and CDR2 YSLEER. The CDR3 loop spans 13 amino acids. CDR3: CASSQDRWNEQFF. The DNA for the CDR3 is TGCGCCAGCAGCCAAGATCGGTGGAATGAGCAGTTCTTC.

V usage is TRBV5-1 and J usage is TRBJ2-5, with 7 bases lining up with TRBD2. This CDR3 comprises 16 residues. CDR1 and CDR2 (germline): SGHRS, YFSETQ. Germline trimming cut 0 bases from V and 5 bases from J; bases unmatched to any gene: 10. The CDR3, as DNA: TGCGCCAGCAGCTTGGCGGAGACTAGCACGTGGGAGACCCAGTACTTC. Translated: CASSLAETSTWETQYF.

V usage is TRBV4-2 and J usage is TRBJ2-5, with 13 bases identical to TRBD2. CDR3 length: 18 amino acids. CDR1 and CDR2 from the germline V gene are LGHNA and YNFKEQ. V shed 0 bases and J 1 base; nucleotides not matched to a gene: 5. The chain's CDR3 is CASSQDSGTSGVQETQYF. Here the CDR3 DNA reads TGTGCCAGCAGCCAAGATTCGGGGACTAGCGGGGTCCAAGAGACCCAGTACTTC.

V usage is TRBV18 and J usage is TRBJ1-5, with 7 bases that match TRBD1. Germline CDR1 is KGHSH and CDR2 is LQKENI. The CDR3 covers 15 residues. V lost 3 bases, J lost 5 bases, and 7 bases stayed unmatched. The CDR3 coding sequence is TGTGCCAGCTCACCGGGTACAGGGGAGGATCAGCCCCAGCATTTT. Translating it yields CASSPGTGEDQPQHF.

The DNA of the CDR3 is TGCGCCAGCAGCCCCAAAGCCGGGGGCACTGAAGCTTTCTTT. Residues: CASSPKAGGTEAFF. The chain recombines TRBV4-3 with TRBJ1-1, with D tentatively TRBD1 (5 bases). Trimming cost V 4 bases and J 4 bases, with 13 bases left between them. The CDR3 is 14 amino acids. Germline V lookup: CDR1 LGHNA, CDR2 YSLEER.

This clone occurred once. The DNA of the CDR3 is TGTGCCTGGAGGACTAGCGGGACGTCCAATGAGCAGTTCTTC. It encodes CAWRTSGTSNEQFF. V and J are TRBV30 and TRBJ2-1, with 11 bases matching TRBD2. This CDR3 is built from 14 residues. Germline V gene sequence: CDR1 GTSNPN, CDR2 SVGIG (reference sequence). V lost 3 bases, J lost 6 bases, and 4 bases stayed unmatched.

The chain has TRBV4-3 and TRBJ1-2; D perhaps matches TRBD1 (6 bases). V was cut by 4 bases and J by 1 base, with 19 bases left in between. The CDR3 runs 17 residues. Germline loops: CDR1 LGHNA, CDR2 YSLEER. CDR3 region: CASSPRTGTHYNYGYTF. The CDR3 DNA reads as TGCGCCAGCAGCCCAAGGACCGGGACACATTATAACTATGGCTACACCTTC.

The V gene is TRBV28, the J gene TRBJ2-7, with TRBD1 as a possible D gene (5 bases). Trimming removed 1 base from V and 4 bases from J, with 14 bases in between. Germline V gives CDR1 MDHEN, CDR2 SYDVKM. CDR3 length: 15 amino acids. The CDR3 spells CASSLSGQGDYEQYF. CDR3 nucleotide sequence: TGTGCCAGCAGTTTATCGGGTCAGGGTGATTACGAGCAGTACTTC.

This clone has just one count. J is TRBJ2-1 and V is TRBV6-5; D ambiguous. Germline CDR1 is MNHEY and CDR2 is SVGAGI. This CDR3 has 14 amino acids. V shed 6 bases and J shed 0 bases, with 9 bases lying between them. CDR3 protein: CASSGHNSYNEQFF. The CDR3 DNA reads as TGTGCCAGCAGCGGTCATAACTCCTACAATGAGCAGTTCTTC.

The V gene is TRBV7-6, the J gene TRBJ1-6, with TRBD1 as a possible D gene (5 bases). CDR3 length: 14 residues. The germline gives CDR1 SGHVS, CDR2 FNYEAQ. Trimming left V 5 bases short and J 7 bases short, with 12 bases between. CDR3 region: CASSDRVGNSPLHF. CDR3 sequence (DNA): TGTGCCAGCAGCGACAGAGTGGGAAATTCACCCCTCCACTTT.

This clone was observed once. This sequence joins TRBV7-8 and TRBJ2-1, with D tentatively TRBD2 (5 bases). This CDR3 spans 12 amino acids. Germline V lookup: CDR1 SGHVS, CDR2 FQNEAQ. Between the trimmed V and J ends, which lost 1 base and 8 bases, there was a span of 6 bases. CDR3 region: CASSLEGDEQFF. As DNA, the CDR3 is TGTGCCAGCAGCTTAGAGGGAGATGAGCAGTTCTTC. Full variable domain (remainder filled in from reference TRBV7-8 and TRBJ2-1): GAGVSQSPRYKVAKRGQDVALRCDPISGHVSLFWYQQALGQGPEFLTYFQNEAQLDKSGLPSDRFFAERPEGSVSTLKIQRTQQEDSAVYLCASSLEGDEQFFGPGTRLTVL.

The chain uses TRBV19 and TRBJ2-7; 8 bases agree with TRBD1. After removal of 5 bases from V and 3 bases from J, the junction contained 9 bases not matched to a gene. CDR1 and CDR2 from the germline V gene are LNHDA and SQIVND (reference sequence). The CDR3 runs 15 residues. The CDR3 DNA reads as TGTGCCAGTAGTCCGCGGACAGGGTACGACTACGAGCAGTACTTC. Protein sequence: CASSPRTGYDYEQYF.

The chain carries TRBV2 and TRBJ2-4, with TRBD2 matching over 7 bases. Germline V lookup: CDR1 SNHLY, CDR2 FYNNEI. The CDR3 covers 14 residues. J was trimmed by 9 bases and V by 6 bases; bases with no gene match: 11. CDR3 coding DNA: TGTGCCAGCAGGGGGGGAGCGGGGCTGCCCATTCAGTACTTC. As protein: CASRGGAGLPIQYF. Based on the CDR3 plus reference TRBV2 and TRBJ2-4, the full variable domain is EPEVTQTPSHQVTQMGQEVILRCVPISNHLYFYWYRQILGQKVEFLVSFYNNEISEKSEIFDDQFSVERPDGSNFTLKIRSTKLEDSAMYFCASRGGAGLPIQYFGAGTRLSVL.

V gene TRBV27 combines with J gene TRBJ1-1; 8 bases are a match to TRBD1. Unmatched junction bases numbered 12, after V lost 5 bases and J lost 4 bases. The CDR3 extends over 16 amino acids. Germline loops: CDR1 MNHEY, CDR2 SMNVEV (reference sequence). The CDR3 DNA reads TGTGCCAGCAGTCCCTACGGACAGGGAGTTAGCACTGAAGCTTTCTTT. Its translation is CASSPYGQGVSTEAFF.